The 2 T cell receptor beta chains in this list originate from one sample, sequenced in a study of T-cell memory formation after mild COVID-19. TCRdb reprocessed the 5' RACE reads with MiXCR, giving one entry per CDR3 protein. Of more than 250,000 distinct CDR3 sequences in the sample, roughly 17% were seen once. Material for sequencing was PBMCs or a T cell subset sorted from them (not recorded which). The source of these receptors is a man in his late teens or twenties who had mild COVID-19 (a few samples of this study predate the infection). Cell type and time point are not known.

J is TRBJ1-5 and V is TRBV11-2; no reliable D call. V shed 3 bases and J shed 5 bases, with 8 bases lying between them. Germline CDR1 is SGHAT and CDR2 is FQNNGV. The CDR3 length is 13 residues. The CDR3 here is CASSFQRDQPQHF. CDR3 DNA: TGTGCCAGCAGCTTCCAGAGGGATCAGCCCCAGCATTTT.

This clonotype was counted only a few times. The chain couples TRBV10-2 to TRBJ2-2, with TRBD1 as a possible D gene (5 bases). V was cut by 8 bases and J by 1 base, with 8 bases left in between. The CDR3 is made up of 13 amino acids. Germline V lookup: CDR1 WSHSY, CDR2 SAAADI. In DNA, the CDR3 is TGCGCCAGCGCACAGGTGAACACCGGGGAGCTGTTTTTT. This encodes CASAQVNTGELFF.